This T cell receptor (beta chain) appears in the sequencing data of a study of blood T cell repertoires in COVID-19. The wider study: Samples came from the United States, Italy and Spain, spanning acute and convalescent COVID-19. Sources were T cells, B-cell-depleted T cells, or PBMCs; the material itself was cDNA or gDNA.

TCRdb keeps only in-frame clones here, not all; method: immunoSEQ multiplex PCR. Of around 220,000 clones listed, 75% to 90% were seen once; the top ten hold about 6%. In terms of age and location, participants ranged from roughly 18 to 90 years and lived in about 25 US areas. Cohorts were based on clinical histories the participants reported. Germline assignment: CDR1 MDHEN and CDR2 SYDVKM. J lost 3 bases, V lost 6 bases, and 15 bases had no gene match. CDR3 length: 17 residues. The chain joins TRBV28 to TRBJ2-7, with TRBD1 matching 9 bases. The specimen sequenced was PBMCs or T cells enriched from blood (not recorded which). The origin of this receptor is a woman in her thirties with acute COVID-19. In DNA, the CDR3 is TGTGCCAGCAGACTTATAGGGGGACAGGGAAGTAGCTACGAGCAGTACTTC. Translating gives CASRLIGGQGSSYEQYF.